A selection of T cell receptor beta chains follows, all from one sample in a study of blood T cells in healthy people across ages. TCRdb processed the 5' RACE reads anew with MiXCR; each CDR3 protein has one entry. Found here are nearly 1 million distinct CDR3 sequences, 51% of them singletons; the top ten hold about 22%. What was sequenced was blood. The receptor set was obtained from an older woman in good health. The CDR3 runs from the conserved cysteine through the conserved F or W. A D gene is named only where the DNA matches it firmly. The size field is filled for only some rows; it gives once, few, many or a size class.

D gene: -; clone size: -; V gene: TRBV7-9; J gene: TRBJ2-1; CDR3 protein: CASSLGSGVGQETQFF; CDR3 DNA: TGTGCCAGCAGCTTAGGGTCGGGGGTAGGACAAGAGACCCAGTTCTTC
D gene: -; clone size: -; V gene: TRBV27; J gene: TRBJ2-7; CDR3 protein: CASSLLSTGKGDNEQYF; CDR3 DNA: TGTGCCAGCAGTTTATTGTCCACAGGGAAGGGGGATAACGAGCAGTACTTC
D gene: TRBD1; clone size: many; V gene: TRBV18; J gene: TRBJ1-2; CDR3 protein: CASSEDRSYGYTF; CDR3 DNA: TGTGCCAGCTCTGAGGACAGGAGTTATGGCTACACCTTC
D gene: -; clone size: few; V gene: TRBV12-3/TRBV12-4; J gene: TRBJ2-5; CDR3 protein: CASSSDWEKETQYF; CDR3 DNA: TGTGCCAGCAGCTCGGACTGGGAAAAAGAGACCCAGTACTTC
D gene: TRBD2; clone size: -; V gene: TRBV20-1; J gene: TRBJ2-1; CDR3 protein: CSARGLAGARFNEQFF; CDR3 DNA: TGCAGTGCTAGGGGACTAGCGGGAGCTCGGTTCAATGAGCAGTTCTTC
D gene: TRBD2; clone size: once; V gene: TRBV20-1; J gene: TRBJ2-7; CDR3 protein: CSARPLAGVRNEQYF; CDR3 DNA: TGCAGTGCTAGGCCGCTAGCGGGAGTCCGCAACGAGCAGTACTTC
D gene: -; clone size: -; V gene: TRBV11-2; J gene: TRBJ2-4; CDR3 protein: CASSLEARAPAPKNIQYF; CDR3 DNA: TGTGCCAGCAGCTTAGAAGCCCGCGCTCCGGCCCCCAAAAACATTCAGTACTTC
D gene: -; clone size: -; V gene: TRBV6-6; J gene: TRBJ2-7; CDR3 protein: CASSSPDRMSSYEQYF; CDR3 DNA: TGTGCCAGCAGTTCACCGGACCGGATGAGCTCCTACGAGCAGTACTTC
D gene: -; clone size: -; V gene: TRBV18; J gene: TRBJ2-1; CDR3 protein: CASSPQTSSGEQFF; CDR3 DNA: TGTGCCAGCTCACCACAAACTAGCTCCGGTGAGCAGTTCTTC
D gene: -; clone size: few; V gene: TRBV20-1; J gene: TRBJ1-6; CDR3 protein: CSAMANSPLHF; CDR3 DNA: TGCAGTGCTATGGCGAATTCACCCCTCCACTTT
D gene: TRBD2; clone size: few; V gene: TRBV27; J gene: TRBJ2-1; CDR3 protein: CASSTWTSGSEQFF; CDR3 DNA: TGTGCCAGCAGTACCTGGACTAGCGGGAGTGAGCAGTTCTTC
D gene: -; clone size: -; V gene: TRBV14; J gene: TRBJ2-7; CDR3 protein: CASSQGRAGEQYF; CDR3 DNA: TGTGCCAGCAGCCAAGGTCGGGCGGGCGAGCAGTACTTC
D gene: TRBD2; clone size: -; V gene: TRBV7-3; J gene: TRBJ2-1; CDR3 protein: CASSAQRELGNEQFF; CDR3 DNA: TGTGCCAGCAGCGCCCAGCGGGAGTTGGGAAATGAGCAGTTCTTC